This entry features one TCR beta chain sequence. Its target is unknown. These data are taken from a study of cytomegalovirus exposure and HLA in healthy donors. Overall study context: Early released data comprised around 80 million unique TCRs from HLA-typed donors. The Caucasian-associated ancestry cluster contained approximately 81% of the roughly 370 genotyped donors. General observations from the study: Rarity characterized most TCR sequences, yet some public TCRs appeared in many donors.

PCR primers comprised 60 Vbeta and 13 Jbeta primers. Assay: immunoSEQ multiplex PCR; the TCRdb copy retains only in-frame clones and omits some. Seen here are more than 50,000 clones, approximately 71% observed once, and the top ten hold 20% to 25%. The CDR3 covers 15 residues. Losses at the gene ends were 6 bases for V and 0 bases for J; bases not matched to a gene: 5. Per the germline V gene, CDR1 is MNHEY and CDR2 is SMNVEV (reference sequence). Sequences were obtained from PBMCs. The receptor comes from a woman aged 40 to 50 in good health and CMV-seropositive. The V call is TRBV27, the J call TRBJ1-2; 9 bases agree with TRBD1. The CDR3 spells CASSLTGGTNYGYTF. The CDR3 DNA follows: TGTGCCAGCAGCCTGACAGGGGGAACTAACTATGGCTACACCTTC.